The entry that follows covers one TCR beta chain sequence. The entry originates in a study of CD8 T cells in Susac syndrome. About 0.5 to 1 ug RNA was reverse transcribed with random hexamers. TCRdb itself ran the immunoSEQ multiplex PCR reads through MiXCR, one entry per CDR3 protein. The sample shows roughly 200,000 distinct CDR3 sequences, around 95% of them seen only once. The sample taken for sequencing was CD4+ T cells from PBMCs. The sequence came from a human donor in good health.

The CDR3 protein is CAQGPGANVLTF. The CDR3 nucleotides read TGTGCCCAGGGACCTGGGGCCAACGTCCTGACTTTC. V gene TRBV27 combines with J gene TRBJ2-6; the D call may be TRBD1 or TRBD2 (5 bases each). Germline CDR1 is MNHEY and CDR2 is SMNVEV (reference sequence). CDR3 length equals 12 residues. Trimming took off 11 bases at V and 2 bases at J, with 7 bases between the two ends. The whole variable domain, remainder taken from reference TRBV27 and TRBJ2-6, is EAQVTQNPRYLITVTGKKLTVTCSQNMNHEYMSWYRQDPGLGLRQIYYSMNVEVTDKGDVPEGYKVSRKEKRNFPLILESPSPNQTSLYFCAQGPGANVLTFGAGSRLTVL.